Listed here are 30 T cell receptor beta chains from one sample, sequenced in a study of blood T cell repertoires in COVID-19. The repertoire was sequenced with immunoSEQ multiplex PCR; TCRdb's copy has only in-frame clones and lacks some. The sample contains more than 150,000 clones, roughly 87% of which appear only once. Sequencing was performed on PBMCs or T cells enriched from blood (not recorded which). These receptors were taken from a woman aged 30 to 39 who had recovered from COVID-19.

This chain connects TRBV11-2 to TRBJ2-1; 11 nucleotides line up with TRBD2. The J segment lost 15 bases and the V segment lost 0 bases, leaving 7 bases of the junction unmatched. The CDR3 covers 14 residues. Germline values: CDR1 SGHAT, CDR2 FQNNGV. The DNA for the CDR3 is TGTGCCAGCAGCTTAGAGGCTAGCGGGAGGTATATGTTCTTC. It encodes CASSLEASGRYMFF.

This chain connects TRBV11-3 to TRBJ2-5; TRBD1 agrees at 9 bases. V trimming: 4 bases; J trimming: 1 base; junction bases outside the gene matches: 7. Per the germline V gene, CDR1 is SGHNT and CDR2 is YENEEA. This CDR3 region has 16 residues. Written as DNA, the CDR3 is TGTGCCAGCAGCTGGGGCGGGACAGGGATCCAAGAGACCCAGTACTTC. Translating gives CASSWGGTGIQETQYF.

The chain combines TRBV9 with TRBJ2-4; 11 nucleotides agree with TRBD2. The V gene end was trimmed by 0 bases and the J gene end by 7 bases; junction bases not matched to a gene: 6. CDR3 length: 16 amino acids. Germline V CDR1 and CDR2: SGDLS, YYNGEE. CDR3 sequence reads: CASSVGTSGGQNIQYF. CDR3 bases: TGTGCCAGCAGCGTAGGAACTAGCGGGGGTCAGAACATTCAGTACTTC.

This chain links TRBV5-8 with TRBJ1-4, with D possibly matching TRBD1 (5 bases). Trimming stripped 4 bases from V and 7 bases from J, with 14 bases between. This CDR3 region has 14 residues. The germline V gene encodes CDR1 SGHTS and CDR2 YDEGEE. The CDR3 sequence: CASSPGLGSEKLFF. CDR3 bases: TGTGCCAGCAGCCCGGGACTTGGGTCTGAAAAACTGTTTTTT.

V and J are TRBV27 and TRBJ1-4; D remains ambiguous. Trimming left V 0 bases short and J 5 bases short, with 10 bases between. In germline, CDR1 is MNHEY, CDR2 SMNVEV (reference sequence). CDR3 length equals 15 residues. The CDR3 DNA sequence: TGTGCCAGCAGTTTATCTTCTGCGCCAAATGAAAAACTGTTTTTT. This gives the protein CASSLSSAPNEKLFF.

The rearrangement joins TRBV18 to TRBJ1-2, with D unresolved. The CDR3 contains 15 residues. Germline V gives CDR1 KGHSH, CDR2 LQKENI. Trimming pared 5 bases from V and 5 bases from J, leaving 18 bases between. The CDR3 loop reads CASSAGDNFEYGYTF. In nucleotides, the CDR3 is TGTGCCAGCTCAGCGGGAGACAATTTCGAGTATGGCTACACCTTC.

The chain couples TRBV5-1 to TRBJ1-2; D is perhaps TRBD1 (6 bases). This CDR3 region has 12 residues. Looked up from germline, CDR1 is SGHRS and CDR2 is YFSETQ. The V end lost 3 bases, the J end lost 6 bases, and 9 bases lay between the germline ends. The CDR3 DNA is TGCGCCAGCAGCTACTCAGGGGATGGCTACACCTTC. It translates to CASSYSGDGYTF.

The V and J genes are TRBV19 and TRBJ2-2, with 13 positions matching TRBD2. The CDR3 spans 16 residues. Germline CDR1 reads LNHDA; CDR2 reads SQIVND (reference sequence). V shed 5 bases, J shed 6 bases, and the junction held 6 bases outside the gene matches. The CDR3 coding sequence is TGTGCCAGTAGTCCCGGGGGGACTAGCGGGGCCGGGGAGCTGTTTTTT. It specifies CASSPGGTSGAGELFF.

V and J are TRBV4-3 and TRBJ2-1; 10 nucleotides match TRBD2. The germline V gene encodes CDR1 LGHNA and CDR2 YSLEER. V was pared by 0 bases and J by 2 bases, with 7 bases of the junction left unmatched. The length of the CDR3 is 18 residues. The CDR3, as DNA: TGCGCCAGCAGCCAAGATCCCCTAGCGGGAGAACCCTACAATGAGCAGTTCTTC. Translated: CASSQDPLAGEPYNEQFF.

V gene TRBV6-6 combines with J gene TRBJ2-7; 9 bases fit TRBD1. Germline V CDR1 and CDR2: MNHNY, SVGAGI (reference sequence). J gave up 3 bases and V 2 bases, and 5 bases lay outside the gene matches. The CDR3 contains 15 residues. The CDR3 DNA follows: TGTGCCAGCAGTTACGACGGGACAGGGAACTACGAGCAGTACTTC. The encoded protein is CASSYDGTGNYEQYF.

The V and J genes are TRBV5-1 and TRBJ1-4; D not certain. CDR1 is SGHRS and CDR2 is YFSETQ in the germline V gene. The germline V and J ends were trimmed by 4 bases and 3 bases, with 13 bases remaining between them. The CDR3 contains 15 residues. In DNA form, the CDR3 reads TGCGCCAGCAGCCTCATCCCCGGGGCTAATGAAAAACTGTTTTTT. Its protein is CASSLIPGANEKLFF.

The chain has TRBV5-6 and TRBJ1-2; 10 bases are shared with TRBD1. V lost 6 bases, J lost 7 bases, and 12 bases stayed unmatched. The CDR3 runs to 15 residues. CDR1 is SGHDT and CDR2 is YYEEEE in the germline V gene. The CDR3 loop is CASTLETGGSFGYTF. In DNA, the CDR3 is TGTGCCAGCACCTTAGAGACAGGGGGCTCTTTTGGCTACACCTTC.

This sequence joins TRBV3-1 (or the pseudogene TRBV3-2) and TRBJ2-1; 8 nucleotides align to TRBD2. Germline V gene data show CDR1 as LGHDT and CDR2 as YNNKEL (reference sequence). The trim removed 0 bases at V and 4 bases at J, leaving 2 bases unmatched. This CDR3 region has 15 residues. The CDR3 loop reads CASSQETSVYNEQFF. CDR3 in DNA: TGTGCCAGCAGCCAAGAGACTAGCGTATACAATGAGCAGTTCTTC.

This clone has a handful of counts. This rearrangement joins TRBV6-5 to TRBJ2-1; 8 bases are shared with TRBD2. V was pared by 6 bases and J by 4 bases, with 8 bases of the junction left unmatched. The germline V gene has CDR1 MNHEY and CDR2 SVGAGI. The CDR3 runs to 15 residues. The CDR3 nucleotides read TGTGCCAGCAGCCTACCGCGGGGGGCATACAATGAGCAGTTCTTC. It translates to CASSLPRGAYNEQFF.

The gene calls are TRBV18 and TRBJ1-5; 8 bases align to TRBD1. The CDR3 consists of 18 residues. Germline V gene lookup returns CDR1 KGHSH and CDR2 LQKENI. V lost 1 base to trimming and J lost 2 bases; unmatched junction nucleotides: 10. The CDR3 sequence: CASSPRGQGVVGNQPQHF. In nucleotides, the CDR3 is TGTGCCAGCTCACCACGTGGACAGGGAGTGGTGGGCAATCAGCCCCAGCATTTT.

This chain connects TRBV6-5 to TRBJ1-5, with 10 bases aligning to TRBD1. CDR3 length: 15 amino acids. V lost 5 bases and J lost 7; bases outside the gene matches: 8. The germline CDR1 and CDR2 sequences are MNHEY and SVGAGI. CDR3 protein: CASSRGTGDGQPQHF. The CDR3 region has the DNA TGTGCCAGCAGTAGAGGGACAGGGGATGGGCAGCCCCAGCATTTT.

This clone is a singleton in its sample. The chain carries TRBV5-1 and TRBJ1-1; 8 nucleotides agree with TRBD1. The V gene end was trimmed by 4 bases and the J gene end by 1 base; junction bases not matched to a gene: 9. The CDR3 sequence is 16 residues long. The germline V gene has CDR1 SGHRS and CDR2 YFSETQ. CDR3 loop: CASSRGPTGENTEAFF. For the CDR3, the DNA is TGCGCCAGCAGCCGGGGCCCGACAGGGGAGAACACTGAAGCTTTCTTT. Together with reference TRBV5-1 and TRBJ1-1, the CDR3 gives the full variable domain: KAGVTQTPRYLIKTRGQQVTLSCSPISGHRSVSWYQQTPGQGLQFLFEYFSETQRNKGNFPGRFSGRQFSNSRSEMNVSTLELGDSALYLCASSRGPTGENTEAFFGQGTRLTVV.

The genes are TRBV10-3 and TRBJ1-4, with 8 nucleotides matching TRBD1. This CDR3 has 15 amino acids. Germline V lookup: CDR1 ENHRY, CDR2 SYGVKD. V was pared by 2 bases and J by 5 bases, with 4 bases of the junction left unmatched. The CDR3 sequence is CAISEGGQANEKLFF. CDR3 in DNA: TGTGCCATCAGTGAGGGGGGACAGGCAAATGAAAAACTGTTTTTT.

This chain joins TRBV19 and TRBJ1-1; D is undetermined. V was trimmed by 5 bases and J by 0 bases, leaving 7 bases between them. Germline V CDR1 and CDR2: LNHDA, SQIVND (reference sequence). The CDR3 is 13 residues long. The CDR3 DNA follows: TGTGCCAGTAGTGGCCAGATGAACACTGAAGCTTTCTTT. Protein product: CASSGQMNTEAFF.

For the CDR3, the DNA is TGTGCCAGCAGCCTGGGACTAGCGGGGGGTCCCCCTGAGCAGTTCTTC. Translation: CASSLGLAGGPPEQFF. The V gene is TRBV3-1 (or the pseudogene TRBV3-2), the J gene TRBJ2-1, with 15 nucleotides matching TRBD2. This CDR3 spans 16 amino acids. V lost 4 bases and J lost 9; bases outside the gene matches: 7. The germline V gene has CDR1 LGHDT and CDR2 YNNKEL (reference sequence).

This chain connects TRBV5-1 to TRBJ2-1; TRBD2 agrees at 15 bases. Germline assignment: CDR1 SGHRS and CDR2 YFSETQ. CDR3 length equals 16 residues. The junction had 3 bases not matched to a gene; V was cut back by 4 bases and J by 4 bases. This chain's CDR3 is CASSRTSGGEYNEQFF. The CDR3 nucleotides are TGCGCCAGCAGCCGGACTAGCGGGGGGGAGTACAATGAGCAGTTCTTC.

This clone was recorded at least ten times. V is TRBV2 and J is TRBJ2-7; 8 bases map to TRBD1. The CDR3 covers 13 residues. The V gene's germline CDR1 is SNHLY and CDR2 FYNNEI. V lost 4 bases to trimming and J lost 5 bases; unmatched junction nucleotides: 4. CDR3 region: CASSGQGIHEQYF. In nucleotides, the CDR3 is TGTGCCAGCAGTGGACAGGGGATTCACGAGCAGTACTTC.

V and J are TRBV9 and TRBJ2-5; 9 positions agree with TRBD2. The germline V gene has CDR1 SGDLS and CDR2 YYNGEE. The junction had 4 bases not matched to a gene; V was cut back by 2 bases and J by 5 bases. The CDR3 is made up of 14 amino acids. The CDR3 DNA sequence: TGTGCCAGCAGCGTGACGCTAGCGGGGGAGACCCAGTACTTC. It yields the protein CASSVTLAGETQYF.

The chain recombines TRBV9 with TRBJ1-4, with a weak D call TRBD1 (6 bases). V lost 3 bases and J 5 bases, leaving 17 bases between the germline ends. CDR1 is SGDLS and CDR2 is YYNGEE in the germline V gene. The CDR3 length is 16 residues. CDR3 residues: CASSASTAGVNEKLFF. CDR3 DNA sequence: TGTGCCAGCAGCGCCTCGACAGCAGGGGTGAATGAAAAACTGTTTTTT. Supplemented by reference TRBV9 and TRBJ1-4, the full variable domain reads DSGVTQTPKHLITATGQRVTLRCSPRSGDLSVYWYQQSLDQGLQFLIQYYNGEERAKGNILERFSAQQFPDLHSELNLSSLELGDSALYFCASSASTAGVNEKLFFGSGTQLSVL.

CDR3 bases: TGCAGCGTTGATGACAGGGACGAGCAGTTCTTC. Its translation is CSVDDRDEQFF. The J gene is TRBJ2-1, the V gene TRBV29-1; TRBD1 matches 7 bases. This CDR3 comprises 11 residues. CDR1 and CDR2 from the germline V gene are SQVTM and ANQGSEA. V gave up 3 bases and J gave up 10 bases; unmatched junction bases: 3.

J is TRBJ1-2 and V is TRBV27, with 8 bases lining up with TRBD1. Germline loops: CDR1 MNHEY, CDR2 SMNVEV (reference sequence). The CDR3 is 19 residues long. V lost 4 bases to trimming and J lost 2 bases; unmatched junction nucleotides: 18. The CDR3 sequence is CASSWRIDTGQGRNYGYTF. CDR3 DNA: TGTGCCAGCAGTTGGAGAATAGATACCGGACAGGGAAGGAACTATGGCTACACCTTC.

This sequence joins TRBV19 and TRBJ1-4, with 8 bases lining up with TRBD1. V shed 9 bases, J shed 6 bases, and the junction held 6 bases outside the gene matches. CDR1 and CDR2 (germline): LNHDA, SQIVND (reference sequence). This CDR3 is 13 amino acids long. CDR3: CASAETGDEKLFF. Written as DNA, the CDR3 is TGTGCCAGCGCGGAGACAGGGGATGAAAAACTGTTTTTT.

This clone was counted a few times. The chain recombines TRBV11-3 with TRBJ2-1, with 7 bases that match TRBD2. With 4 bases clipped from V and 2 bases from J, the junction kept 5 bases outside the gene matches. In germline, CDR1 is SGHNT, CDR2 YENEEA. The CDR3 has 15 residues. The CDR3 loop reads CASSSQRGPYNEQFF. CDR3 coding DNA: TGTGCCAGCAGCTCACAGCGGGGCCCCTACAATGAGCAGTTCTTC.

CDR3: CASSLNSGGYNEQFF. The CDR3 DNA follows: TGCGCCAGCAGCTTGAATAGCGGGGGGTACAATGAGCAGTTCTTC. V is TRBV5-1 and J is TRBJ2-1; 10 bases agree with TRBD2. The CDR3 runs 15 residues. Unmatched junction bases numbered 2, after V lost 1 base and J lost 4 bases. Germline V gene data show CDR1 as SGHRS and CDR2 as YFSETQ.

The chain uses TRBV7-9 and TRBJ2-5; 7 nucleotides match TRBD1. J was trimmed by 2 bases and V by 5 bases; bases with no gene match: 8. CDR3 size: 15 residues. The germline V gene encodes CDR1 SEHNR and CDR2 FQNEAQ (reference sequence). In DNA form, the CDR3 reads TGTGCCAGCAGCAGGGACAGTGCTTTTCAAGAGACCCAGTACTTC. Residues: CASSRDSAFQETQYF.